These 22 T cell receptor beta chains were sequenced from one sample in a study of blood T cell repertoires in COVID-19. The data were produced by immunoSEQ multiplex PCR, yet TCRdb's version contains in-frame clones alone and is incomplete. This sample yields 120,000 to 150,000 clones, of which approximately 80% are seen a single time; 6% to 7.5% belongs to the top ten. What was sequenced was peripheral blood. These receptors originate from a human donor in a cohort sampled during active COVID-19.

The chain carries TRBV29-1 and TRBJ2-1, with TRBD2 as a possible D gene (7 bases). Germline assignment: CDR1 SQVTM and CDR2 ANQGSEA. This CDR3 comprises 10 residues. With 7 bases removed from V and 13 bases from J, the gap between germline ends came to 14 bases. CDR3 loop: CSALGGAQFF. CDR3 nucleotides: TGCAGCGCCCTGGGGGGGGCCCAGTTCTTC.

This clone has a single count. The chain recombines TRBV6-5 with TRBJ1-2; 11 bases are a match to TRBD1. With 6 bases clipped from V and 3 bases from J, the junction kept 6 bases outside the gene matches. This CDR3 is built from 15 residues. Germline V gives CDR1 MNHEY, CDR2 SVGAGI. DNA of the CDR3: TGTGCCAGCAGCTCGGGACAGGGGGTTGACTATGGCTACACCTTC. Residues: CASSSGQGVDYGYTF.

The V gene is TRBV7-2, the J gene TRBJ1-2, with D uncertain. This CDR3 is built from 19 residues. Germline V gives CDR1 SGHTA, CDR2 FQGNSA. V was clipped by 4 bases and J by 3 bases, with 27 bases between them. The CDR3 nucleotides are TGTGCCAGCAGCTCCCGACTCTATTCCGGGATCTCCCGCGACTATGGCTACACCTTC. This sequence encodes CASSSRLYSGISRDYGYTF.

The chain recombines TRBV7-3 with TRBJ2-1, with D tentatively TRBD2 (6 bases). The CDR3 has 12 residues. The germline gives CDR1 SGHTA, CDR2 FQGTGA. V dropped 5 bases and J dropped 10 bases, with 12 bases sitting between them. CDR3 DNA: TGTGCCAGCAGCCGCGCGGAGGGAGAGCAGTTCTTC. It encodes CASSRAEGEQFF.

Here the CDR3 reads CASIGEPNTGELFF. The DNA for the CDR3 is TGCGCCAGCATCGGGGAGCCGAACACCGGGGAGCTGTTTTTT. The chain combines TRBV5-1 with TRBJ2-2, with TRBD2 as a possible D gene (5 bases). Germline CDR1 SGHRS, CDR2 YFSETQ. CDR3 length equals 14 residues. V lost 6 bases, J lost 0 bases, and 9 bases lay in between. The whole variable domain, remainder taken from reference TRBV5-1 and TRBJ2-2, is KAGVTQTPRYLIKTRGQQVTLSCSPISGHRSVSWYQQTPGQGLQFLFEYFSETQRNKGNFPGRFSGRQFSNSRSEMNVSTLELGDSALYLCASIGEPNTGELFFGEGSRLTVL.

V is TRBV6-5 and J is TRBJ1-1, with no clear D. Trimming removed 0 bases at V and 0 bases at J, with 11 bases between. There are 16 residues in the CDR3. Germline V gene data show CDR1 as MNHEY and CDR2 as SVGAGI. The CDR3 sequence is CASSYSRTSLNTEAFF. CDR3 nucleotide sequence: TGTGCCAGCAGTTACTCGAGGACTAGCTTGAACACTGAAGCTTTCTTT.

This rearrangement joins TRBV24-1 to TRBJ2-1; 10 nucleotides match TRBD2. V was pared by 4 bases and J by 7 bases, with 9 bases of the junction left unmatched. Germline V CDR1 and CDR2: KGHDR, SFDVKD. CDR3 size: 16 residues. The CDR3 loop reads CATSEGAGGPGNEQFF. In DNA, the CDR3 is TGTGCCACCAGTGAGGGAGCGGGGGGGCCGGGGAATGAGCAGTTCTTC.

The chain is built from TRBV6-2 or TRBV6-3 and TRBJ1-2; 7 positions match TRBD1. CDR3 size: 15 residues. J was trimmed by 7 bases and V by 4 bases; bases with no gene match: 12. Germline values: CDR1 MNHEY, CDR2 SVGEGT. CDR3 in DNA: TGTGCCAGCAGTTTCCGACAGGGATCTCTAGTTGGCTACACCTTC. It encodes CASSFRQGSLVGYTF.

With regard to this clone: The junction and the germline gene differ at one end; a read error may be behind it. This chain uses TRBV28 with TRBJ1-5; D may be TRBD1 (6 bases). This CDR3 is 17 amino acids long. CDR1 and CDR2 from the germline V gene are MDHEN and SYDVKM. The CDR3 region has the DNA TGTGCCAGCAGCCCGAGCGACGCAGGGGCCCTTAATCGGCCCCAGCATTTT. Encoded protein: CASSPSDAGALNRPQHF.

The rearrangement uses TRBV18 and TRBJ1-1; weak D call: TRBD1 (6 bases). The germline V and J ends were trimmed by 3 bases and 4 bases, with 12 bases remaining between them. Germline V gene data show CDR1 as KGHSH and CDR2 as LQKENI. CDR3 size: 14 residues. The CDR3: CASSPRQAGTEAFF. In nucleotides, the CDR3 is TGTGCCAGCTCACCGCGACAGGCCGGCACTGAAGCTTTCTTT.

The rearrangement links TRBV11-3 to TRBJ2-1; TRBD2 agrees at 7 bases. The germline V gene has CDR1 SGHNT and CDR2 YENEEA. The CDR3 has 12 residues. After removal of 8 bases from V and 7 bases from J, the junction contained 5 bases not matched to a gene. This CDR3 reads CASGRGGNEQFF. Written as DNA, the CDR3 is TGTGCCAGCGGCCGGGGAGGGAATGAGCAGTTCTTC.

As DNA, the CDR3 is TGCAGCGTTGAAGCCTCGGTCGGGTCTTACGAGCAGTACTTC. Translated, it gives CSVEASVGSYEQYF. The V and J genes are TRBV29-1 and TRBJ2-7; D gene unclear. This CDR3 contains 14 residues. Germline values: CDR1 SQVTM, CDR2 ANQGSEA. The ends were cut back, 1 base at V and 4 bases at J, with 14 bases in the middle.

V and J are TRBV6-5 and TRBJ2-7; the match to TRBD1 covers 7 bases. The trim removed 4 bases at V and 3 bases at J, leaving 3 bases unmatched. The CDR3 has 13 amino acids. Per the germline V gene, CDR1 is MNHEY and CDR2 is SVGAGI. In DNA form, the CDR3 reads TGTGCCAGCAGTTCGGACAGGAGCTACGAGCAGTACTTC. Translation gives CASSSDRSYEQYF.

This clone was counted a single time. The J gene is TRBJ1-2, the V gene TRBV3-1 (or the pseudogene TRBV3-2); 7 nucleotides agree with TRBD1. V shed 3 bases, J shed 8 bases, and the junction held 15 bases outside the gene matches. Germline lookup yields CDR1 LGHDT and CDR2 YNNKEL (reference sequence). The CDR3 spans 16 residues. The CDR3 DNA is TGTGCCAGCAGCCAGATACGAGACAGGGTGAGGGAAGGCTACACCTTC. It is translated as CASSQIRDRVREGYTF.

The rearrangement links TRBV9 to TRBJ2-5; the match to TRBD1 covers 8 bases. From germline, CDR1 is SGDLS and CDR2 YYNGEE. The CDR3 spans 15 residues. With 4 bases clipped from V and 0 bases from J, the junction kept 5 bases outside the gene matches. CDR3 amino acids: CASSLRDRYQETQYF. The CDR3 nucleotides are TGTGCCAGCAGCCTACGGGACAGGTACCAAGAGACCCAGTACTTC.

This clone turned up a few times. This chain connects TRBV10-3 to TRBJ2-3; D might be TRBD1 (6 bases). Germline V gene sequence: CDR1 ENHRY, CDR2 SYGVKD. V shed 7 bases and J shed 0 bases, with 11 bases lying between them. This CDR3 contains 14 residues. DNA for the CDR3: TGTGCCATCATGGGACATACTAGCACAGATACGCAGTATTTT. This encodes CAIMGHTSTDTQYF.

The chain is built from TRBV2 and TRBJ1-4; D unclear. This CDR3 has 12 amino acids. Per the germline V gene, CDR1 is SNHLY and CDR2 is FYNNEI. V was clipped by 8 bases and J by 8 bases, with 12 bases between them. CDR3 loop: CASSTGEEKLFF. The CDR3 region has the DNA TGTGCCAGCTCCACGGGAGAGGAAAAACTGTTTTTT.

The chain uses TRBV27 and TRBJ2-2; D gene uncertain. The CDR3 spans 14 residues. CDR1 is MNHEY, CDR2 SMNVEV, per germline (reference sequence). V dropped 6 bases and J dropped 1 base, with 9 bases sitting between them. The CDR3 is CASSRSRNTGELFF. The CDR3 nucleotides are TGTGCCAGCAGCCGGAGCCGGAACACCGGGGAGCTGTTTTTT.

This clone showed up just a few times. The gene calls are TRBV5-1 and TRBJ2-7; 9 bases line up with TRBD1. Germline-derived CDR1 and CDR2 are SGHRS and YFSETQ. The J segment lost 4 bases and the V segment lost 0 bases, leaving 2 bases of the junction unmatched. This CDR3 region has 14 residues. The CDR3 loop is CASSLEGQGYEQYF. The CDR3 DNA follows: TGCGCCAGCAGCTTGGAGGGACAGGGTTACGAGCAGTACTTC. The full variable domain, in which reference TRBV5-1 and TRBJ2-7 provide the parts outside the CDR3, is KAGVTQTPRYLIKTRGQQVTLSCSPISGHRSVSWYQQTPGQGLQFLFEYFSETQRNKGNFPGRFSGRQFSNSRSEMNVSTLELGDSALYLCASSLEGQGYEQYFGPGTRLTVT.

CDR3 coding DNA: TGTGCCACCAGCAGGGGAGGGGGTCGCACTGAAGCTTTCTTT. It is translated as CATSRGGGRTEAFF. This chain uses TRBV15 with TRBJ1-1; weak D call: TRBD1 (6 bases). Deletions cut 3 bases from V and 4 bases from J, with 12 bases between. The CDR3 is 14 amino acids. Germline loops: CDR1 LNHNV, CDR2 YYDKDF (reference sequence).

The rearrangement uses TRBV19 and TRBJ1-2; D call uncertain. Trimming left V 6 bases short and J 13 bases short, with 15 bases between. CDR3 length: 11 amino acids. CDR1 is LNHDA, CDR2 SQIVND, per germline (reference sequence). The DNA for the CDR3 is TGTGCCAGTAGGTCCGACTTAAGCCCCACCTTC. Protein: CASRSDLSPTF.

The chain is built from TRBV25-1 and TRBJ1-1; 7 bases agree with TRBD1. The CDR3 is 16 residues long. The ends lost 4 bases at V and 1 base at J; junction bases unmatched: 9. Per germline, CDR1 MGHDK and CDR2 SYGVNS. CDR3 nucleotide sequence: TGTGCCAGCAGTGGATCATTAACAGGGGCGAACACTGAAGCTTTCTTT. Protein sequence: CASSGSLTGANTEAFF.